This T cell receptor (beta chain) was captured in a study of blood T cell repertoires in COVID-19. Study overall: Researchers got acute and convalescent COVID-19 samples from the United States, Italy and Spain. Nucleic acid was either cDNA or gDNA, and it came from T cells, B-cell-depleted T cells, or PBMCs.

As handled by the study authors: Reference gene primers were amplified, and this amplification served to estimate nucleated cell counts. The repertoire was sequenced with immunoSEQ multiplex PCR; TCRdb's copy has only in-frame clones and lacks some. V and J calls and clone size are copied from that table; D and trimming were computed from the DNA. Of some 150,000 clones listed, roughly 84% are singletons. V dropped 4 bases and J dropped 6 bases, with 12 bases sitting between them. CDR1 is MGHDK and CDR2 is SYGVNS in the germline V gene. The CDR3 is made up of 13 amino acids. The TCR comes from a human donor in a cohort sampled during active COVID-19. The V call is TRBV25-1, the J call TRBJ1-1; D unresolved. The sample was peripheral blood. The CDR3 nucleotides read TGTGCCAGCAGTGTGGGAGACTTCTCTGAAGCTTTCTTT. It encodes CASSVGDFSEAFF.